Listed below are T cell receptor beta chains from one sample, sequenced in a study of T cells in Graves' hyperthyroidism and ophthalmopathy. From the multiplex PCR reads, TCRdb called clonotypes with MiXCR, one entry per CDR3 protein. The sample carries about 340,000 distinct CDR3 sequences, roughly 18% recorded once. Source material: blood. These receptors were taken from a woman in her forties or fifties with Graves' hyperthyroidism. Both conserved end residues are part of each CDR3. D genes are given only for firm matches. Not all rows give a size; the values are once, few, many and, for expanded clones, a class.

clone_size | j_call | d_call | v_call | cdr3_nt | cdr3_aa
few | TRBJ2-5 | - | TRBV12-3/TRBV12-4 | TGTGCCAGCAGTTTATATTCCGGCAGGGAAGAGACCCAGTACTTC | CASSLYSGREETQYF
few | TRBJ2-5 | TRBD2 | TRBV9 | TGTGCCAGCAGCGTCGGGACTAGCGGGAGGGGAGAGACCCAGTACTTC | CASSVGTSGRGETQYF
few | TRBJ2-5 | - | TRBV14 | TGTGCCAGCAGCCACGTTGGGGAGACCCAGTACTTC | CASSHVGETQYF
few | TRBJ1-4 | - | TRBV7-6 | TGTGCCAGCAGCTTAGCGATCAGAGATGAAAAACTGTTTTTT | CASSLAIRDEKLFF
few | TRBJ1-2 | - | TRBV6-6 | TGTGCCAGCAGTTACAACAGTAACTATGGCTACACCTTC | CASSYNSNYGYTF
few | TRBJ1-4 | - | TRBV11-2 | TGTGCCAGCAGCTTAGCAGGAGGGGTTCTTGAAAAACTGTTTTTT | CASSLAGGVLEKLFF
- | TRBJ2-1 | - | TRBV7-9 | TGTGCCAGCAGCGTCACAAGATACAATGAGCCGTTCTTC | CASSVTRYNEPFF
- | TRBJ2-5 | - | TRBV30 | TGTGCCTGGGGACCCTCTCCAGAGACCCAGTACTTC | CAWGPSPETQYF
- | TRBJ2-6 | - | TRBV4-1 | TGCGCCAGCAGCCAGGGGAACTCTGGGGCCAACGTCCTGACTTTC | CASSQGNSGANVLTF
many | TRBJ2-1 | - | TRBV7-2 | TGTGCCAGCAGCTCTCTTAAGGAATCGTACAATGAGCAGTTCTTC | CASSSLKESYNEQFF
few | TRBJ1-2 | TRBD1 | TRBV10-3 | TGTGCCATCAGTGAGGCCCTGAGGGACAGAGACTATGGCTACACCTTC | CAISEALRDRDYGYTF
many | TRBJ1-2 | TRBD1 | TRBV28 | TGTGCCAGTTCCAGACAGGGGGATGGCTACACCTTC | CASSRQGDGYTF
- | TRBJ1-1 | TRBD1 | TRBV25-1 | TGTGCCAGCAGTCTGGGACAGGTGGCGAACACTGAAGCTTTCTTT | CASSLGQVANTEAFF
- | TRBJ1-2 | - | TRBV6-6 | TGTGCCAGCAGTTACACGGACAACAACTATGGCTACACCTTC | CASSYTDNNYGYTF
- | TRBJ1-2 | - | TRBV12-3/TRBV12-4 | TGTGCCAGCAGTTTGGGGTTAGACTATGGCTACACCTTC | CASSLGLDYGYTF
- | TRBJ1-4 | - | TRBV4-1 | TGCGCCAGCAGCCAGAGCCCAAGGGGTGATAATGAAAAACTGTTTTTT | CASSQSPRGDNEKLFF
many | TRBJ2-1 | TRBD2 | TRBV7-6 | TGTGCCAGCAGCTTTGCCCCGGGATGGGGGGGGAACAATGAGCAGTTCTTC | CASSFAPGWGGNNEQFF
many | TRBJ2-3 | - | TRBV2 | TGTGCCAGCAGTGAAGCGGGACCTAGCACAGATACGCAGTATTTT | CASSEAGPSTDTQYF
- | TRBJ2-1 | - | TRBV6-1 | TGTGCCAGCAGTGGACAGGCGCACAATGAGCAGTTCTTC | CASSGQAHNEQFF
- | TRBJ2-4 | TRBD2 | TRBV3-1 | TGTGCCAGCAGCCGCCGTTCTAGCGGGGAAAACATTCAGTACTTC | CASSRRSSGENIQYF
- | TRBJ2-2 | TRBD1 | TRBV30 | TGTGCCTGGGCAGGGGGCGCTATGTCCGGGGAGCTGTTTTTT | CAWAGGAMSGELFF